The sequence of this TCR beta chain was determined in a study of human CD8 memory T cell subsets. Germline CDR1 and CDR2: SQVTM and ANQGSEA. The CDR3 runs to 16 residues. Sequencing libraries of TCR beta were made by UMI-labeled 5' RACE. In the authors' workflow: Across the sequenced material, each individual TCR beta library was found to contain somewhere between about 2,900 and 18,000 functional CDR3 beta clonotypes. TCRdb reprocessed the 5' RACE reads and reports one entry per CDR3 protein, with no DNA. These V and J calls rely on TCRdb rather than the paper's analysis. Here the sample table reports 6,000 to 9,000 distinct CDR3 sequences. This clonotype is medium-sized by frequency.

The sequence derives from a human donor in good health. Material for sequencing was CD8+ T cells from PBMCs. The chain joins TRBV29-1 to TRBJ2-1; the D call of TRBD2 rests on TCRdb alone, since no DNA is present to check it. This CDR3 reads CSSTPLLAGGYNEQFF.